This T cell receptor beta chain was observed in a study of identical twins. The study's findings and limits: Cord blood beta clonotypes that were abundant carried fewer insertions, and memory repertoires showed no such trend. Out-of-frame alpha sequences shared by twins were enriched for low generation probability.

Deletions cut 5 bases from V and 2 bases from J, with 11 bases between. This CDR3 is built from 14 residues. Germline CDR1 MNHNS, CDR2 SASEGT. This clonotype was seen more than once but under ten times. Its antigen is still unknown. cDNA molecules carried unique molecular identifiers, and template switching added a universal primer site. A single record per CDR3 protein comes from TCRdb applying MiXCR to the 5' RACE reads. The data hold around 650,000 distinct CDR3 sequences, with about 7% observed a single time. This same sample was also part of a study on yellow fever vaccine responses in identical twins.

This clonotype originated in a woman between 18 and 29 years old in good health. This chain uses TRBV6-1 with TRBJ2-3; D is ambiguous. Material for sequencing was PBMCs. The CDR3 region is CASSTHGTTDTQYF. CDR3 nucleotides: TGTGCCAGCAGTACCCACGGAACCACAGATACGCAGTATTTT.